A single sample is the source of the 18 T cell receptor beta chains below, sequenced in a study of blood T cell repertoires in COVID-19. Repertoires were generated with immunoSEQ multiplex PCR, while TCRdb's copy carries only in-frame clones and drops some. Among about 160,000 clones, about 74% were seen once, and the ten largest hold roughly 8.3%. Sequencing used peripheral blood. Every receptor here comes from a man between 60 and 75 years old with acute or convalescent COVID-19.

The chain uses TRBV6-5 and TRBJ2-7, with a possible D match to TRBD2 (6 bases). Germline lookup yields CDR1 MNHEY and CDR2 SVGAGI. The length of the CDR3 is 15 residues. V gave up 6 bases and J gave up 0 bases, with 15 bases separating them. The CDR3 loop reads CASRASVTSSYEQYF. The CDR3, as DNA: TGTGCCAGCAGGGCTAGCGTAACGAGCTCCTACGAGCAGTACTTC.

This clone was found once. The CDR3, as DNA: TGTGCCAGCAGCGGCTCCGGGTCCAGGGGTGAAAAACTGTTTTTT. Translating it yields CASSGSGSRGEKLFF. The V gene is TRBV9, the J gene TRBJ1-4; D may be TRBD1 (6 bases). V was shortened by 3 bases and J by 7 bases, with 16 bases between the two germline ends. Per the germline V gene, CDR1 is SGDLS and CDR2 is YYNGEE. CDR3 length equals 15 residues.

The chain recombines TRBV2 with TRBJ1-2; D perhaps matches TRBD1 (6 bases). Per germline, CDR1 SNHLY and CDR2 FYNNEI. Trimming cost V 7 bases and J 4 bases, with 13 bases left between them. The CDR3 has 13 amino acids. The CDR3 DNA is TGTGCCAGCAAGATACGACAGGTCTATGGCTACACCTTC. Translating it yields CASKIRQVYGYTF.

This clone has only one observation. This rearrangement joins TRBV11-1 to TRBJ2-5; 11 bases align to TRBD1. The V and J ends lost 6 bases and 5 bases, in that order; junction bases with no gene match: 8. The CDR3 is 15 residues long. Germline V gives CDR1 SGHAT, CDR2 FQDESV (reference sequence). CDR3 protein: CASSSWTGGDETQYF. CDR3 DNA sequence: TGTGCCAGCAGTAGCTGGACAGGGGGCGATGAGACCCAGTACTTC.

Details on this clone: Compared with germline, one end of the junction differs, possibly owing to a read error. The genes are TRBV3-1 (or the pseudogene TRBV3-2) and TRBJ2-3, with TRBD2 identical over 10 bases. CDR3 length: 12 amino acids. The germline CDR1 and CDR2 sequences are LGHDT and YNNKEL (reference sequence). The CDR3 protein is CASSSTSGESLF. Here the CDR3 DNA reads TGTGCCAGCAGTTCTACTAGCGGGGAATCCCTTTTT.

The J gene is TRBJ2-7, the V gene TRBV4-1; a weak D match, TRBD2 (5 bases). CDR1 is MGHRA and CDR2 is YSYEKL in the germline V gene. Trimming took 0 bases from V and 5 from J, leaving 11 bases between them. This CDR3 comprises 14 residues. CDR3 DNA: TGCGCCAGCAGCCAAGAATGGGTGAGGGACGAGCAGTACTTC. Encoded protein: CASSQEWVRDEQYF.

The V and J genes are TRBV11-2 and TRBJ1-4; the D gene is possibly TRBD1 (6 bases). With 3 bases removed from V and 8 bases from J, the gap between germline ends came to 16 bases. Germline V gene sequence: CDR1 SGHAT, CDR2 FQNNGV. This CDR3 is built from 15 residues. CDR3 sequence: CASSFEQGPQEKLFF. CDR3 DNA: TGTGCCAGCAGCTTTGAACAGGGCCCTCAAGAAAAACTGTTTTTT.

The chain uses TRBV29-1 and TRBJ2-7; 11 positions agree with TRBD1. The junction had 16 bases not matched to a gene; V was cut back by 7 bases and J by 5 bases. Germline CDR1 reads SQVTM; CDR2 reads ANQGSEA. The CDR3 length is 16 residues. The chain's CDR3 is CSATLGRDRGIDEQYF. The CDR3, as DNA: TGCAGCGCCACTTTAGGCCGGGACAGGGGGATCGACGAGCAGTACTTC.

The genes are TRBV10-2 and TRBJ2-1; 10 nucleotides line up with TRBD2. The CDR3 spans 14 residues. Trimming cost V 5 bases and J 3 bases; bases outside gene matches: 1. Germline CDR1 WSHSY, CDR2 SAAADI. CDR3: CASSSSGGYNEQFF. The CDR3 DNA reads TGCGCCAGCAGTTCTAGCGGGGGCTACAATGAGCAGTTCTTC.

The genes are TRBV19 and TRBJ2-2, with 7 bases that match TRBD2. Germline V CDR1 and CDR2: LNHDA, SQIVND (reference sequence). Trimming took 9 bases from V and 3 from J; bases not matched to a gene: 7. The CDR3 covers 14 residues. The DNA of the CDR3 is TGTGCCAGCAGCGGGACGATGTACACCGGGGAGCTGTTTTTT. Translated: CASSGTMYTGELFF.

This chain uses TRBV6-2 or TRBV6-3 with TRBJ2-2; D is undetermined. The V end lost 6 bases, the J end lost 2 bases, and 7 bases lay between the germline ends. The CDR3 has 13 amino acids. Germline CDR1 is MNHEY and CDR2 is SVGEGT. CDR3 DNA sequence: TGTGCCAGCAGCCTTCTAAACACCGGGGAGCTGTTTTTT. Encoded protein: CASSLLNTGELFF.

V gene TRBV5-1 combines with J gene TRBJ1-3, with D unresolved. The CDR3 runs 16 residues. V shed 3 bases and J shed 0 bases, with 13 bases lying between them. The V gene's germline CDR1 is SGHRS and CDR2 YFSETQ. The chain's CDR3 is CASSYGSPGSGNTIYF. The CDR3 DNA reads as TGCGCCAGCAGCTATGGGAGCCCCGGCTCTGGAAACACCATATATTTT.

A note on this clone: This CDR3 is also generated by other DNA sequences in the sample. This rearrangement joins TRBV7-2 to TRBJ2-5; D is ambiguous. This CDR3 is 11 amino acids long. Germline V gives CDR1 SGHTA, CDR2 FQGNSA. V gave up 5 bases and J gave up 5 bases, with 6 bases separating them. The CDR3 protein is CASSPQETQYF. The CDR3 DNA sequence: TGTGCCAGCAGCCCCCAGGAGACCCAGTACTTC.

This clone has only one observation. In nucleotides, the CDR3 is TGTGCCAGCAGCACAGGGGTCTACGAGCAGTACTTC. This gives the protein CASSTGVYEQYF. The chain links TRBV12-3 or TRBV12-4 to TRBJ2-7; 7 bases map to TRBD1. This CDR3 spans 12 amino acids. With 6 bases clipped from V and 3 bases from J, the junction kept 2 bases outside the gene matches.

The V gene is TRBV21-1, the J gene TRBJ1-2; the table's D call of TRBD1 was not tested on the DNA. TRBV21-1 is annotated as a pseudogene. The CDR3 has 13 amino acids. The DNA of the CDR3 is TGTGCCAGCAGCAAACCCGGACAGGGAGGCTACACCTTC. Translating it yields CASSKPGQGGYTF.

This clone was found a few times. This chain uses TRBV10-1 with TRBJ1-1, with 8 bases aligning to TRBD1. Germline CDR1 and CDR2: WNHNN and SYGVQD (reference sequence). The length of the CDR3 is 14 residues. V trimming: 6 bases; J trimming: 4 bases; junction bases outside the gene matches: 7. CDR3 bases: TGCGCCAGCAGCCGGGACAGGCGCAGCACTGAAGCTTTCTTT. It codes for CASSRDRRSTEAFF.

DNA for the CDR3: TGTGCCAGCAGCCACGGGGGGGGTTGGGGAAGCAATCAGCCCCAGCATTTT. It codes for CASSHGGGWGSNQPQHF. The chain employs TRBV7-8 and TRBJ1-5, with D maybe TRBD1 (5 bases). CDR3 length: 17 residues. Trimming removed 5 bases at V and 1 base at J, with 18 bases between. CDR1 is SGHVS, CDR2 FQNEAQ, per germline.

V gene TRBV2 combines with J gene TRBJ1-2; D possibly corresponds to TRBD1 (5 bases). The V gene lost 0 bases and the J gene lost 6 bases, with 11 bases spanning the gap. The CDR3 consists of 14 residues. Germline values: CDR1 SNHLY, CDR2 FYNNEI. The CDR3 is CASSEAGGIDGYTF. As DNA, the CDR3 is TGTGCCAGCAGTGAAGCGGGGGGAATCGATGGCTACACCTTC.